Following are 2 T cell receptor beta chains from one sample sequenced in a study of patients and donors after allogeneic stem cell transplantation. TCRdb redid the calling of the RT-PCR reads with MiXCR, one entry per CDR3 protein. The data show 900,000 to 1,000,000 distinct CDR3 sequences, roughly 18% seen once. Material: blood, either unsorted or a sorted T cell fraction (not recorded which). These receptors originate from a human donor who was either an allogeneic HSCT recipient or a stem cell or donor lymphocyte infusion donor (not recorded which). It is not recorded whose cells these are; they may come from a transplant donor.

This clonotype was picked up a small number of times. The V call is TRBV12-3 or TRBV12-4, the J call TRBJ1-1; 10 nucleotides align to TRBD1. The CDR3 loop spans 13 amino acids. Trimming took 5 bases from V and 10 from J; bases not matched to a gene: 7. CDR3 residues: CASSTGTGDGAFF. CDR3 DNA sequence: TGTGCCAGCAGTACGGGGACAGGGGATGGAGCTTTCTTT.

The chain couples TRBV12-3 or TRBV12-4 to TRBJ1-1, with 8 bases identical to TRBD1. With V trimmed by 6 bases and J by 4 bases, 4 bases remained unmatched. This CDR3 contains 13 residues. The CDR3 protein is CASRQQGGTEAFF. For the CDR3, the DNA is TGTGCCAGCAGACAACAGGGGGGCACTGAAGCTTTCTTT.